The 18 T cell receptor beta chains below come from one sample, sequenced in a study of T cells after yellow fever vaccination. TCRdb reanalysed the 5' RACE reads using MiXCR and keeps one entry per CDR3 protein. The repertoire holds over 110,000 distinct CDR3 sequences, with 7.7% as singletons. Material: CD4+ T cells sorted from PBMCs, obtained 5 days after the yellow fever booster vaccination. The source of these receptors is a man aged 25-40 years who received the YFV17D yellow fever vaccine.

The sample holds many counts of this clonotype. V gene TRBV7-6 combines with J gene TRBJ2-5; no clear D. Germline V lookup: CDR1 SGHVS, CDR2 FNYEAQ. The CDR3 is made up of 14 amino acids. Between the trimmed V and J ends, which lost 5 bases and 1 base, there was a span of 11 bases. CDR3 in DNA: TGTGCCAGCAGCAAAGGGTCGAGCCAAGAGACCCAGTACTTC. It yields the protein CASSKGSSQETQYF. Complete variable domain (other parts from reference TRBV7-6 and TRBJ2-5): GAGVSQSPRYKVTKRGQDVALRCDPISGHVSLYWYRQALGQGPEFLTYFNYEAQQDKSGLPNDRFSAERPEGSISTLTIQRTEQRDSAMYRCASSKGSSQETQYFGPGTRLLVL.

This clonotype was counted ten times or more. This chain uses TRBV5-1 with TRBJ1-6; 9 positions match TRBD1. V was pared by 5 bases and J by 10 bases, with 10 bases of the junction left unmatched. CDR3 length: 15 amino acids. Germline assignment: CDR1 SGHRS and CDR2 YFSETQ. Here the CDR3 DNA reads TGCGCCAGCAGGAACACGGGACAGGGAGGATCACCCCTCCACTTT. Amino acids: CASRNTGQGGSPLHF.

Ten or more counts support this clonotype. The J gene is TRBJ2-1, the V gene TRBV24-1, with 12 bases fitting TRBD2. This CDR3 has 18 amino acids. The V segment lost 5 bases and the J segment 8 bases; nucleotides outside the gene matches: 15. Germline V gene data show CDR1 as KGHDR and CDR2 as SFDVKD. For the CDR3, the DNA is TGTGCCACCAGTGGCCGGACTAGCGGGACGGATCAAAGGGATGAGCAGTTCTTC. Translated, it gives CATSGRTSGTDQRDEQFF.

At least ten counts were recorded for this clonotype. The chain carries TRBV7-8 and TRBJ2-1, with D uncertain. The CDR3 runs to 12 residues. Germline values: CDR1 SGHVS, CDR2 FQNEAQ. V gave up 9 bases and J gave up 7 bases, with 13 bases separating them. DNA of the CDR3: TGTGCCAGTTGGGGTTCTGGAAATGAGCAGTTCTTC. Amino acids: CASWGSGNEQFF.

This clonotype appeared many times. The V gene is TRBV7-2, the J gene TRBJ2-7; possible D gene TRBD2, 6 bases. CDR1 is SGHTA, CDR2 FQGNSA, per germline. Trimming removed 6 bases at V and 7 bases at J, with 13 bases between. The CDR3 runs to 12 residues. In DNA, the CDR3 is TGTGCCAGCAGTAGGGACTTGGGAGAGCAGTACTTC. Protein: CASSRDLGEQYF.

This clonotype came up many times. The rearrangement uses TRBV5-1 and TRBJ2-7; TRBD2 agrees at 7 bases. V gave up 4 bases and J gave up 3 bases; unmatched junction bases: 13. The CDR3 runs 16 residues. The germline CDR1 and CDR2 sequences are SGHRS and YFSETQ. The CDR3: CASSPSLAALFYEQYF. CDR3 bases: TGCGCCAGCAGCCCCTCCCTAGCGGCCTTGTTCTACGAGCAGTACTTC. Full variable domain (outside the CDR3, taken from reference TRBV5-1 and TRBJ2-7): KAGVTQTPRYLIKTRGQQVTLSCSPISGHRSVSWYQQTPGQGLQFLFEYFSETQRNKGNFPGRFSGRQFSNSRSEMNVSTLELGDSALYLCASSPSLAALFYEQYFGPGTRLTVT.

This clonotype was detected many times. The chain employs TRBV29-1 and TRBJ2-3, with D maybe TRBD2 (7 bases). Germline CDR1 and CDR2: SQVTM and ANQGSEA. The germline V and J ends were trimmed by 6 bases and 5 bases, with 18 bases remaining between them. The CDR3 has 14 residues. CDR3 region: CSVAGAGDGDTQYF. CDR3 in DNA: TGCAGCGTCGCAGGGGCGGGAGACGGAGATACGCAGTATTTT.

This clonotype was observed many times. This chain links TRBV28 with TRBJ2-2, with D perhaps matching TRBD1 or TRBD2 (5 bases each). The CDR3 has 15 amino acids. CDR1 and CDR2 from the germline V gene are MDHEN and SYDVKM. Trimming removed 6 bases at V and 1 base at J, with 12 bases between. CDR3 DNA sequence: TGTGCCAGCAGCCACCGGGGCGAGAACACCGGGGAGCTGTTTTTT. It translates to CASSHRGENTGELFF.

This clonotype came up many times. This rearrangement joins TRBV7-9 to TRBJ2-1; no clear D. Per the germline V gene, CDR1 is SEHNR and CDR2 is FQNEAQ (reference sequence). Trimming took off 4 bases at V and 1 base at J, with 11 bases between the two ends. This CDR3 has 15 amino acids. CDR3 amino acids: CASSSLDKSYNEQFF. CDR3 nucleotides: TGTGCCAGCAGCTCCCTAGACAAATCCTACAATGAGCAGTTCTTC.

This clonotype occurred many times. The V gene is TRBV20-1, the J gene TRBJ2-1; possibly TRBD2 for D (6 bases). The ends were cut back, 3 bases at V and 2 bases at J, with 11 bases in the middle. Germline V gene data show CDR1 as DFQATT and CDR2 as SNEGSKA (reference sequence). This CDR3 has 14 amino acids. Here the CDR3 reads CSASMAGTYNEQFF. The CDR3 region has the DNA TGCAGTGCTAGTATGGCGGGGACCTACAATGAGCAGTTCTTC.

This clonotype was seen more than once but under ten times. The genes are TRBV19 and TRBJ1-1; D unclear. Germline V lookup: CDR1 LNHDA, CDR2 SQIVND (reference sequence). The ends were cut back, 5 bases at V and 3 bases at J, with 16 bases in the middle. The CDR3 loop spans 15 amino acids. The CDR3 here is CASSSLGDIHTEAFF. Written as DNA, the CDR3 is TGTGCCAGTAGTTCTCTAGGTGACATACACACTGAAGCTTTCTTT. The complete variable domain, with remaining parts taken from reference TRBV19 and TRBJ1-1, reads DGGITQSPKYLFRKEGQNVTLSCEQNLNHDAMYWYRQDPGQGLRLIYYSQIVNDFQKGDIAEGYSVSREKKESFPLTVTSAQKNPTAFYLCASSSLGDIHTEAFFGQGTRLTVV.

A few counts support this clonotype. The rearrangement links TRBV4-2 to TRBJ2-7; 8 bases are shared with TRBD2. The junction had 11 bases not matched to a gene; V was cut back by 5 bases and J by 5 bases. This CDR3 contains 15 residues. In germline, CDR1 is LGHNA, CDR2 YNFKEQ. The chain's CDR3 is CASSESGTRNDEQYF. For the CDR3, the DNA is TGTGCCAGCAGCGAAAGTGGGACTAGAAATGACGAGCAGTACTTC.

This clonotype was recorded at least ten times. The chain combines TRBV6-2 or TRBV6-3 with TRBJ1-3; unclear D gene. Trimming took off 4 bases at V and 5 bases at J, with 12 bases between the two ends. The CDR3 totals 14 residues. CDR1 MNHEY and CDR2 SVGEGT come from the germline V gene. CDR3 amino acids: CASSFIGSRNTIYF. The CDR3 DNA is TGTGCCAGCAGTTTCATCGGGAGTCGAAACACCATATATTTT.

This clonotype turned up a few times. The germline gene is not matched at one end of the junction; a read error may be the cause. V gene TRBV20-1 combines with J gene TRBJ2-3, with 14 bases that match TRBD2. The length of the CDR3 is 15 residues. The V gene's germline CDR1 is DFQATT and CDR2 SNEGSKA (reference sequence). DNA for the CDR3: TGCTGTGCCCAGGGACTAGCGGGAGCAACAGATACGCAGTATTTT. Residues: CCAQGLAGATDTQYF.

In this sample, this clonotype turned up many times. The chain recombines TRBV5-1 with TRBJ2-1, with 11 bases identical to TRBD2. The CDR3 totals 17 residues. Losses at the gene ends were 4 bases for V and 4 bases for J; bases not matched to a gene: 10. In germline, CDR1 is SGHRS, CDR2 YFSETQ. This CDR3 is CASSLGATSGNYNEQFF. DNA for the CDR3: TGCGCCAGCAGCCTTGGAGCGACTAGCGGGAATTACAATGAGCAGTTCTTC.

This clonotype came up a few times. This CDR3 reads CSAFSWTEGSSGELFF. As DNA, the CDR3 is TGCAGTGCTTTTAGTTGGACAGAGGGTTCGTCCGGGGAGCTGTTTTTT. The chain is built from TRBV20-1 and TRBJ2-2, with D tentatively TRBD1 (6 bases). Trimming left V 5 bases short and J 6 bases short, with 22 bases between. Germline CDR1 is DFQATT and CDR2 is SNEGSKA (reference sequence). The CDR3 spans 16 residues.

Many counts were recorded for this clonotype. The chain recombines TRBV10-3 with TRBJ2-5; no reliable D call. Trimming pared 10 bases from V and 5 bases from J, leaving 17 bases between. The CDR3 loop spans 13 amino acids. From germline, CDR1 is ENHRY and CDR2 SYGVKD. The chain's CDR3 is CASGTVVDETQYF. DNA of the CDR3: TGTGCCAGCGGCACAGTAGTTGACGAGACCCAGTACTTC.

As concerns this clonotype: With a much larger clone just one base away, this may be a read error. This chain uses TRBV7-9 with TRBJ2-7, with TRBD1 matching over 9 bases. Germline CDR1 SEHNR, CDR2 FQNEAQ (reference sequence). This CDR3 is 13 amino acids long. Trimming at V came to 4 bases and at J to 6 bases, leaving 4 bases not matched to a gene. The CDR3: CASSCGTGTEQYF. The DNA for the CDR3 is TGTGCCAGCAGCTGCGGGACAGGGACCGAGCAGTACTTC.